This T cell receptor beta chain is from a study of CD4 T cells in relation to SARS-CoV-2 and coronaviruses. Regarding the study as a whole: About 65% of donors had memory CD4+ clonotypes crossrecognizing SARS-CoV-2 and common cold coronavirus spike.

Sequencing was performed with immunoSEQ multiplex PCR; in TCRdb, only in-frame clones are kept and a portion is missing. This table has around 16,000 clones, about 73% appearing once. Unexposed donor CD4+ T cells date from about 2011-2018, before the COVID-19 pandemic. After around nine days of culture, CD4+ T cells were isolated. Cells permitting, SARS-CoV-2 S/N and four cold-coronavirus spikes were tested on unexposed-donor CD4+ T cells. Cultures held two million PBMCs per well with 8.5 to 10 IU/ml IL-2. On this clone itself: Antigen unknown.

J was trimmed by 10 bases and V by 4 bases; bases with no gene match: 5. The germline V gene has CDR1 LGHDT and CDR2 YNNKEL (reference sequence). There are 14 residues in the CDR3. The origin of this receptor is a human donor in good health. Sequenced: CD4+ T cells from PBMCs, cultured in vitro. The V call is TRBV3-1 (or the pseudogene TRBV3-2), the J call TRBJ1-6; 9 positions agree with TRBD1. CDR3 residues: CASSLDRGKSPLHF. CDR3 DNA sequence: TGTGCCAGCAGCCTCGACAGGGGGAAATCACCCCTCCACTTT.